This T cell receptor (beta chain) is drawn from a study of shared clonotypes between healthy human individuals. For the study at large: The donors, a couple of women and a few men, were aged 18 to 49.

This clone is a singleton in its sample. At deep level, the assay was performed. Every subset had its genomic DNA shared out evenly among several immunoSEQ plates. Clones were read by immunoSEQ multiplex PCR, and TCRdb kept only the in-frame ones, dropping some. The repertoire has about 2 million clones, about 95% of them found once; the top ten carry about 1.1%. Terminally differentiated effector memory CD45RA+ cells were excluded by CCR7 positive selection of CD45RO-negative cells. The CDR3 is 13 amino acids. From germline, CDR1 is SGHDN and CDR2 FVKESK. The V gene lost 1 base and the J gene lost 5 bases, with 8 bases spanning the gap.

This sequence joins TRBV14 and TRBJ1-2, with a tentative D call TRBD1 (5 bases). The clonotype comes from a man between 18 and 35 years old in good health. The specimen was naive CD8+ T cells sorted from blood. This CDR3 reads CASSQAGGYGYTF. CDR3 nucleotides: TGTGCCAGCAGCCAAGCGGGGGGGTATGGCTACACCTTC.